The 16 T cell receptor beta chains listed next were all sequenced from one sample in a study of T cell repertoires in ileal Crohn's disease. Produced via immunoSEQ multiplex PCR; TCRdb's table is partial and in-frame only. Here the sample spans tens of thousands of clones, roughly three quarters being singletons. The sequenced material came from ileal tissue. These receptor sequences come from an adult with Crohn's disease.

This chain uses TRBV5-5 with TRBJ2-7, with TRBD1 as a possible D gene (6 bases). Germline values: CDR1 SGHKS, CDR2 YYEKEE (reference sequence). The V end lost 2 bases, the J end lost 1 base, and 13 bases lay between the germline ends. This CDR3 region has 15 residues. CDR3 nucleotide sequence: TGTGCCAGCAGCTTTCTACAGGGTGGTTCCTACGAGCAGTACTTC. Protein: CASSFLQGGSYEQYF.

V and J are TRBV7-9 and TRBJ1-5; D is unresolved. This CDR3 spans 12 amino acids. The ends were cut back, 3 bases at V and 4 bases at J, with 4 bases in the middle. Looked up from germline, CDR1 is SEHNR and CDR2 is FQNEAQ (reference sequence). CDR3: CASSLTNQPQHF. In nucleotides, the CDR3 is TGTGCCAGCAGCTTGACTAATCAGCCCCAGCATTTT.

The chain has TRBV2 and TRBJ1-3; the D is unclear. V was trimmed by 4 bases and J by 3 bases, leaving 4 bases between them. This CDR3 spans 12 amino acids. The germline V gene encodes CDR1 SNHLY and CDR2 FYNNEI. CDR3 loop: CASSAVGNTIYF. The CDR3 nucleotides read TGTGCCAGCAGTGCAGTTGGAAACACCATATATTTT.

This chain uses TRBV7-2 with TRBJ1-1, with 7 bases lining up with TRBD1. Germline-derived CDR1 and CDR2 are SGHTA and FQGNSA. Unmatched junction bases numbered 10, after V lost 4 bases and J lost 8 bases. CDR3 size: 14 residues. The CDR3 DNA sequence: TGTGCCAGCAGCTCCCAAATACTACAGGGGGAAGCTTTCTTT. Translating gives CASSSQILQGEAFF.

This rearrangement joins TRBV6-1 to TRBJ2-1; weak D call: TRBD2 (6 bases). Germline loops: CDR1 MNHNS, CDR2 SASEGT. The CDR3 is 13 amino acids. The V end was cut by 1 base, the J end by 10 bases, with 11 bases between. CDR3 coding DNA: TGTGCCAGCAGTGAAGTAGGGCGGGGAGAGCAGTTCTTC. It translates to CASSEVGRGEQFF.

The V call is TRBV5-1, the J call TRBJ1-2; D is unclear. Trimming took 3 bases from V and 1 from J, leaving 7 bases between them. This CDR3 spans 13 amino acids. The germline gives CDR1 SGHRS, CDR2 YFSETQ. The DNA for the CDR3 is TGCGCCAGCAGCTCCGGGAATAACTATGGCTACACCTTC. This codes for CASSSGNNYGYTF. The full variable domain, its missing parts supplied by reference TRBV5-1 and TRBJ1-2, is KAGVTQTPRYLIKTRGQQVTLSCSPISGHRSVSWYQQTPGQGLQFLFEYFSETQRNKGNFPGRFSGRQFSNSRSEMNVSTLELGDSALYLCASSSGNNYGYTFGSGTRLTVV.

The rearrangement links TRBV5-4 to TRBJ2-7, with 7 nucleotides matching TRBD1. CDR3 length equals 13 residues. Germline CDR1 SGHNT, CDR2 YYREEE (reference sequence). Trimming removed 0 bases from V and 4 bases from J; junction bases left unmatched: 1. CDR3 sequence (DNA): TGTGCCAGCAGCTTGGACAGGGGATACGAGCAGTACTTC. Residues: CASSLDRGYEQYF.

This chain connects TRBV2 to TRBJ1-3; D is ambiguous. This CDR3 spans 13 amino acids. Germline V gene sequence: CDR1 SNHLY, CDR2 FYNNEI. V was shortened by 6 bases and J by 2 bases, with 8 bases between the two germline ends. DNA of the CDR3: TGTGCCAGCAGGGTGACACCTGGAAACACCATATATTTT. Translating gives CASRVTPGNTIYF.

The rearrangement uses TRBV2 and TRBJ2-2; 11 bases fit TRBD2. The CDR3 is made up of 15 amino acids. Germline V gene sequence: CDR1 SNHLY, CDR2 FYNNEI. With V trimmed by 3 bases and J by 7 bases, 4 bases remained unmatched. CDR3 residues: CASSELAGGGGELFF. CDR3 in DNA: TGTGCCAGCAGTGAGCTAGCGGGGGGTGGCGGGGAGCTGTTTTTT.

This clone was counted once. This sequence joins TRBV5-1 and TRBJ2-5; D might be TRBD2 (5 bases). V gave up 0 bases and J gave up 3 bases, with 12 bases separating them. Germline CDR1 reads SGHRS; CDR2 reads YFSETQ. This CDR3 comprises 15 residues. The CDR3, as DNA: TGCGCCAGCAGCTTGGTAGCAGGAGGAGAAGAGACCCAGTACTTC. The encoded protein is CASSLVAGGEETQYF.

The CDR3 sequence: CASSLYTSGGSHNEQFF. DNA for the CDR3: TGTGCCAGCAGCTTATACACTAGCGGGGGGTCACACAATGAGCAGTTCTTC. The V gene is TRBV11-2, the J gene TRBJ2-1, with 12 bases that match TRBD2. The CDR3 extends over 17 amino acids. Trimming removed 2 bases from V and 5 bases from J; junction bases left unmatched: 7. Germline loops: CDR1 SGHAT, CDR2 FQNNGV. Supplemented by reference TRBV11-2 and TRBJ2-1, the full variable domain reads EAGVAQSPRYKIIEKRQSVAFWCNPISGHATLYWYQQILGQGPKLLIQFQNNGVVDDSQLPKDRFSAERLKGVDSTLKIQPAKLEDSAVYLCASSLYTSGGSHNEQFFGPGTRLTVL.

This clone was counted only a few times. V is TRBV6-1 and J is TRBJ2-6, with a tentative D call TRBD1 (5 bases). The germline CDR1 and CDR2 sequences are MNHNS and SASEGT. V was pared by 3 bases and J by 3 bases, with 12 bases between. CDR3 length: 16 residues. This chain's CDR3 is CASSDYRTYGANVLTF. In nucleotides, the CDR3 is TGTGCCAGCAGTGATTACAGGACCTATGGGGCCAACGTCCTGACTTTC.

This chain joins TRBV29-1 and TRBJ1-2; 12 bases line up with TRBD1. The J segment lost 3 bases and the V segment lost 3 bases, leaving 2 bases of the junction unmatched. The CDR3 runs 14 residues. Germline V gene lookup returns CDR1 SQVTM and CDR2 ANQGSEA. The CDR3 coding sequence is TGCAGCGTTGATGGGACAGGGGGCGACTATGGCTACACCTTC. Encoded protein: CSVDGTGGDYGYTF.

This chain links TRBV5-1 with TRBJ2-1; perhaps TRBD1 as D (6 bases). This CDR3 is built from 14 residues. The V end lost 0 bases, the J end lost 7 bases, and 11 bases lay between the germline ends. Germline CDR1 reads SGHRS; CDR2 reads YFSETQ. Here the CDR3 DNA reads TGCGCCAGCAGCTTGGGAGGGGGAACAAATGAGCAGTTCTTC. Translation: CASSLGGGTNEQFF. The complete variable domain, with remaining parts taken from reference TRBV5-1 and TRBJ2-1, reads KAGVTQTPRYLIKTRGQQVTLSCSPISGHRSVSWYQQTPGQGLQFLFEYFSETQRNKGNFPGRFSGRQFSNSRSEMNVSTLELGDSALYLCASSLGGGTNEQFFGPGTRLTVL.

A few counts support this clone. This chain joins TRBV6-1 and TRBJ1-2; no reliable D call. The V gene's germline CDR1 is MNHNS and CDR2 SASEGT. This CDR3 is built from 12 residues. Deletions cut 10 bases from V and 6 bases from J, with 15 bases between. The CDR3 bases are TGTGCCACCGGAATAGGTCGGGATGGCTACACCTTC. Amino acid sequence: CATGIGRDGYTF.

This sequence joins TRBV6-5 and TRBJ1-1; D is unclear. The germline CDR1 and CDR2 sequences are MNHEY and SVGAGI. This CDR3 has 15 amino acids. The V end lost 5 bases, the J end lost 6 bases, and 19 bases lay between the germline ends. The CDR3 region has the DNA TGTGCCAGCAGTGGGAGGCGCGGTGGTTATCCTGAAGCTTTCTTT. Encoded protein: CASSGRRGGYPEAFF.